The source of this T cell receptor (beta chain) is a study of T cell responses to AZD1222 COVID-19 vaccine. Study findings and constraints: Seropositivity was recorded at baseline in only a handful of AZD1222 recipients.

Trimming cost V 5 bases and J 9 bases, with 9 bases left between them. The germline V gene has CDR1 SGHTA and CDR2 FQGTGA. The CDR3 has 11 residues. Libraries were prepared by immunoSEQ multiplex PCR; TCRdb keeps only in-frame clonotypes and omits some of them. The sample holds 100,000 to 130,000 clones, 86% seen once. This clone was seen more than once but under ten times. Its antigen is not known. This sample comprised peripheral blood, obtained on day 0 of AZD1222 vaccination. The V gene is TRBV7-3, the J gene TRBJ2-3; possible D gene TRBD2, 6 bases. The sequence was collected from an adult in good health. The CDR3 sequence: CASSAGGTQYF. CDR3 DNA: TGTGCCAGCAGCGCTGGAGGGACGCAGTATTTT.